This section outlines one TCR beta chain sequence together with its context. This specimen belongs to a study of blood T cell repertoires in COVID-19. Across the study: Acute and convalescent COVID-19 samples came from the United States, Italy and Spain. Nucleic acid was either cDNA or gDNA, and it came from T cells, B-cell-depleted T cells, or PBMCs.

Authors' data handling: Reference gene primer amplification in the assay estimated nucleated cell counts. Profiling relied on immunoSEQ multiplex PCR, and the TCRdb table lists in-frame clones only, not all of them. V and J calls and clone size are as listed in that table; D and trimming were resolved from the DNA. Seen here are about 270,000 clones, 85% to 90% observed once, and the top ten hold over 2%. This CDR3 has 13 residues. In germline, CDR1 is MNHEY, CDR2 SMNVEV (reference sequence). The V end was cut by 5 bases, the J end by 6 bases, with 14 bases between. Among Cohort 3 donors, those recovered had two negative PCRs, clearance, or symptom resolution.

This TCR was sampled from a woman aged 18-29 years who had recovered from COVID-19. Material for sequencing was PBMCs or T cells enriched from blood (not recorded which). V usage is TRBV27 and J usage is TRBJ2-7, with D perhaps TRBD2 (6 bases). Written as DNA, the CDR3 is TGTGCCAGCAGTCCGGACTATTATGGCGAGCAGTACTTC. Its protein product is CASSPDYYGEQYF.